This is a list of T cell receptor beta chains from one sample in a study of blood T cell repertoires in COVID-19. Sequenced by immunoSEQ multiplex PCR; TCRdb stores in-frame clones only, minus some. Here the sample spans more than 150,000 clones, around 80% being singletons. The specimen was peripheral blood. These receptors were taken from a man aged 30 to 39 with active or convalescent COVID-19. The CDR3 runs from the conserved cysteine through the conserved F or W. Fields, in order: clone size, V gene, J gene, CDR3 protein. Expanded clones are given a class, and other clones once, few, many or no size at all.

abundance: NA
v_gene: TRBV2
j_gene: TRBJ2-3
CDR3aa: CASSLQGAGTDTQYF

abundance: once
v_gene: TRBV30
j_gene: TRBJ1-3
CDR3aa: CAWSVVRGSGNTIYF

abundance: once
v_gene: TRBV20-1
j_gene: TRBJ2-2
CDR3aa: CSTYGAGELFF

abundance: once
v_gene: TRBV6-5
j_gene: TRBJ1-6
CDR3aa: CATSGQGASPLHF

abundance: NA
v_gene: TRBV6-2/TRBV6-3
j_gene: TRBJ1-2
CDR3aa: CASSSSPRGDYGYTF

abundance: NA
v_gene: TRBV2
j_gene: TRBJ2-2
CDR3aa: CASNWEGQAANTGELFF

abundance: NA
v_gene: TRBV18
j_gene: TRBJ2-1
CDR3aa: CASSNPGLAGKGQFF

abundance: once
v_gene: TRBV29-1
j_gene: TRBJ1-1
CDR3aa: CSVVQLAGGTEAFF

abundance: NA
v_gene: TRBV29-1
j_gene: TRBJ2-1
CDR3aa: CSGYPGQGFNEQFF

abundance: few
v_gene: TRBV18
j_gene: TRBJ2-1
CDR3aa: CASSPQYFRDRAYNEQFF

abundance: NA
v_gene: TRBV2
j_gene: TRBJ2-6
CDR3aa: CASTQGALGANVLTF

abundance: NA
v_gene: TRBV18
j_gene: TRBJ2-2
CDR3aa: CASSPVSGQVGAGELFF

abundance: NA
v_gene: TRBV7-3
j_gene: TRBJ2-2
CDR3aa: CASSLTSGGELFF

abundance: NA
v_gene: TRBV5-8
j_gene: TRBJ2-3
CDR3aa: CASSLGSSGGQADTQYF

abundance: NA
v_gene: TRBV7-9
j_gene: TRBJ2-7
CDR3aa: CASSSDTYEQYF

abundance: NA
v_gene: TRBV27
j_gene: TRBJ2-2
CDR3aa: CASSRGQANTGELFF

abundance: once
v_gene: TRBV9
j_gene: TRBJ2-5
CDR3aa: CASSVVREDGETQYF

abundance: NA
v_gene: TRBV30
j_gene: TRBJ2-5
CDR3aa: CAWNGLAGEETQYF

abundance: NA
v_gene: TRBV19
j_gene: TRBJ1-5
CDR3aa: CASSISGGKPQHF

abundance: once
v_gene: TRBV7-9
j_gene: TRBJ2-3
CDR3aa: CASSLSGGNTDTQYF

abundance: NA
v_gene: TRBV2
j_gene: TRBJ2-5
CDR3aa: CASSGDTQETQYF

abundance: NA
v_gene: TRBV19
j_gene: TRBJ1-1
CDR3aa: CASSIQGTANTEAFF

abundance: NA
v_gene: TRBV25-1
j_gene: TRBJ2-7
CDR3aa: CASSEDRGGLYEQYF

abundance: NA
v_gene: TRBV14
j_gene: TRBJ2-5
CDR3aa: CASSQEDRGGQETQYF

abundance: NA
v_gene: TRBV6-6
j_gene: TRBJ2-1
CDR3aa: CASSSPSGSPEQFF

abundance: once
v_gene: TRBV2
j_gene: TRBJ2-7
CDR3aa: CATLRATSGIPEQYF

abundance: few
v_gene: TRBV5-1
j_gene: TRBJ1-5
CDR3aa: CASSSGGTGNQPQHF

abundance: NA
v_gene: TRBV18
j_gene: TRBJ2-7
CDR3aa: CASSPSASGDRGDEQYF

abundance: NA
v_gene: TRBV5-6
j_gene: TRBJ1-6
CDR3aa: CASSPPGQGWKSSPLHF

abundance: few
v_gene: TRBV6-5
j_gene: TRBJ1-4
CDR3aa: CASSYGRRNEKLFF